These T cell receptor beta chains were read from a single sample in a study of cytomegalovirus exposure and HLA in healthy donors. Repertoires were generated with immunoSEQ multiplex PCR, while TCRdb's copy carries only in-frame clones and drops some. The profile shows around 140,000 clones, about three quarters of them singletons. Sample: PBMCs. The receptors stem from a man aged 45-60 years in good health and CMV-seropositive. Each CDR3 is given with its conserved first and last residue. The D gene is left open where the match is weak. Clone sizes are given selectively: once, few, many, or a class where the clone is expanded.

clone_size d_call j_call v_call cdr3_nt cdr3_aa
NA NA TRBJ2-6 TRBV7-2 TGTGCCAGCAGCCCACAGGTCTCTGGGGCCAACGTCCTGACTTTC CASSPQVSGANVLTF
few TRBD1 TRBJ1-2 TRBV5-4 TGTGCCAGCAGCCAGACAGGGAGCGGCTACACCTTC CASSQTGSGYTF
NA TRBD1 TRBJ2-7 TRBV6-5 TGTGCCAGCAGTTCGGGACCGGGACAGGCCTACGAGCAGTACTTC CASSSGPGQAYEQYF
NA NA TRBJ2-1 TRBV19 TGTTCTCACTACGGTCAGCGGTTCGGGTTCTTC CSHYGQRFGFF
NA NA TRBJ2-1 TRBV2 TGTGCCAGCAGTGAGCGGCCTCGAAATGAGCAGTTCTTC CASSERPRNEQFF
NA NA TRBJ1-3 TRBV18 TGTGCCAGCTCACCAGCCGGGGTGCTCTCTGGAAACACCATATATTTT CASSPAGVLSGNTIYF
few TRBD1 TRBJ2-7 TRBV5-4 TGTGCCAGCAGCCGGGACAGGAAAACCTACGAGCAGTACTTC CASSRDRKTYEQYF
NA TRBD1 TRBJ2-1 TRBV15 TGTGCCACCAGCAGAGCGGGCAGGGGGCGCGACAATGAGCAGTTCTTC CATSRAGRGRDNEQFF
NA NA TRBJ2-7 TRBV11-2 TGTGCCAGCAGCCCCGGTACCTTCTACGAGCAGTACTTC CASSPGTFYEQYF
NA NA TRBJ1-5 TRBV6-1 TGTGCCAGCAGTGGATACCATAGAGGGGGAATAGGTCAGCCCCAGCATTTT CASSGYHRGGIGQPQHF